This TCR beta chain was profiled in a study of T cell repertoires in cytomegalovirus infection. Study as a whole: Alongside well-studied HLA-B-restricted CMV epitopes, recently identified HLA-C-restricted CMV epitopes were also used. Public TCR beta signature analysis indicated the presence of both CMV infection and matching HLA type.

This clonotype has more than one count but fewer than ten. Its antigen remains unidentified. TCRdb redid the calling of the reads with MiXCR, one entry per CDR3 protein. The data show roughly 860,000 distinct CDR3 sequences, roughly 33% seen once. The V end lost 5 bases, the J end lost 5 bases, and 3 bases lay between the germline ends. The CDR3 is 11 residues long. Looked up from germline, CDR1 is ENHRY and CDR2 is SYGVKD. The specimen comprised cultured CD8+ T cells from PBMCs, sampled from culture after CMV antigen stimulation. The rearrangement links TRBV10-3 to TRBJ2-2; D remains unclear. The sequence came from a human donor in good health (CMV status not recorded). Some clones in this sample may be carry-over from other donors' samples. The DNA for the CDR3 is TGTGCCATCAGTACTACCGGGGAGCTGTTTTTT. Translating gives CAISTTGELFF.